One sample yielded the 5 T cell receptor beta chains listed below, sequenced in a study of cytomegalovirus exposure and HLA in healthy donors. The PCR was carried out with 60 Vbeta primers and 13 Jbeta primers. Data came from immunoSEQ multiplex PCR; TCRdb stores just in-frame clones and leaves some out. This sample's table has around 150,000 clones. Sequences were obtained from PBMCs. These receptors came from a man in his forties or fifties in good health and CMV-seronegative.

The DNA of the CDR3 is TGTGCCAGCAGTGAAGCGCTTGGAGACAGGGGCAATCAGCCCCAGCATTTT. Translating gives CASSEALGDRGNQPQHF. J is TRBJ1-5 and V is TRBV2; 7 bases align to TRBD1. Germline CDR1 and CDR2: SNHLY and FYNNEI. V trimming: 0 bases; J trimming: 2 bases; junction bases outside the gene matches: 7. The CDR3 contains 17 residues.

The rearrangement joins TRBV7-9 to TRBJ2-7; TRBD1 agrees at 10 bases. Germline V CDR1 and CDR2: SEHNR, FQNEAQ (reference sequence). Germline trimming cut 0 bases from V and 7 bases from J; bases unmatched to any gene: 9. The CDR3 length is 16 residues. CDR3 residues: CASSLAVTGGAGEQYF. DNA of the CDR3: TGTGCCAGCAGCTTAGCTGTGACAGGGGGCGCGGGAGAGCAGTACTTC.

The chain joins TRBV25-1 to TRBJ1-6; tentative D call: TRBD1 (6 bases). Germline lookup yields CDR1 MGHDK and CDR2 SYGVNS. This CDR3 is built from 15 residues. Trimming removed 6 bases from V and 3 bases from J, with 12 bases in between. CDR3 in amino acids: CASSPGDRYNSPLHF. In DNA, the CDR3 is TGTGCCAGCAGCCCAGGGGACCGCTATAATTCACCCCTCCACTTT.

This chain links TRBV5-4 with TRBJ2-1; TRBD1 agrees at 8 bases. The V segment lost 3 bases and the J segment 9 bases; nucleotides outside the gene matches: 17. This CDR3 region has 17 residues. Germline assignment: CDR1 SGHNT and CDR2 YYREEE (reference sequence). Here the CDR3 DNA reads TGTGCCAGCAGCTCGCAAAAAGGACAGGGTCGAGTAGGTGAGCAGTTCTTC. It is translated as CASSSQKGQGRVGEQFF. Supplemented by reference TRBV5-4 and TRBJ2-1, the full variable domain reads ETGVTQSPTHLIKTRGQQVTLRCSSQSGHNTVSWYQQALGQGPQFIFQYYREEENGRGNFPPRFSGLQFPNYSSELNVNALELDDSALYLCASSSQKGQGRVGEQFFGPGTRLTVL.

V gene TRBV18 combines with J gene TRBJ1-1, with a possible D match to TRBD1 (6 bases). The CDR3 consists of 15 residues. CDR1 is KGHSH, CDR2 LQKENI, per germline. Trimming removed 3 bases from V and 1 base from J, with 12 bases in between. CDR3 nucleotides: TGTGCCAGCTCACCCACGACAGGACAGAACACTGAAGCTTTCTTT. Its protein is CASSPTTGQNTEAFF.